This TCR beta chain emerged from a study of cytomegalovirus exposure and HLA in healthy donors. The trim removed 4 bases at V and 0 bases at J, leaving 4 bases unmatched. Germline V CDR1 and CDR2: SGDLS, YYNGEE. The CDR3 covers 16 residues. In the PCR, 60 Vbeta and 13 Jbeta primers were used. TCRdb keeps only in-frame clones here, not all; method: immunoSEQ multiplex PCR. The sample shows approximately 210,000 clones, roughly 73% of them seen only once. This clone was counted once. J is TRBJ2-7 and V is TRBV9; 13 bases match TRBD2. Specimen: PBMCs. The source is a woman aged 30 to 39 in good health and CMV-seropositive. In DNA, the CDR3 is TGTGCCAGCAGCCCGGGACTAGCGGGACCCTCCTACGAGCAGTACTTC. The encoded protein is CASSPGLAGPSYEQYF.